These 12 T cell receptor beta chains were all obtained from the same sample, sequenced in a study of brain metastases from non-small cell lung cancer. Libraries were prepared by immunoSEQ multiplex PCR; TCRdb keeps only in-frame clonotypes and omits some of them. The sample lists 4,900 or so clones, over 65% occurring once. The sequencing sample was made of primary lung tumor tissue. These receptors were taken from a donor at least 40 years old with non-small cell lung cancer.

The genes are TRBV5-1 and TRBJ2-5; 8 bases are shared with TRBD1. The CDR3 contains 15 residues. With V trimmed by 2 bases and J by 3 bases, 6 bases remained unmatched. Germline CDR1 reads SGHRS; CDR2 reads YFSETQ. In DNA, the CDR3 is TGCGCCAGCAGCTTTTATGGACAGGGAGAAGAGACCCAGTACTTC. It is translated as CASSFYGQGEETQYF.

This clone was observed a handful of times. CDR3 residues: CASSINRDLTEAFF. The CDR3 DNA reads as TGTGCCAGTAGTATAAACAGGGACTTGACTGAAGCTTTCTTT. This chain uses TRBV19 with TRBJ1-1; a possible D gene is TRBD1 (6 bases). The CDR3 loop spans 14 amino acids. Germline assignment: CDR1 LNHDA and CDR2 SQIVND (reference sequence). The ends were cut back, 2 bases at V and 5 bases at J, with 12 bases in the middle. Together with reference TRBV19 and TRBJ1-1, the CDR3 gives the full variable domain: DGGITQSPKYLFRKEGQNVTLSCEQNLNHDAMYWYRQDPGQGLRLIYYSQIVNDFQKGDIAEGYSVSREKKESFPLTVTSAQKNPTAFYLCASSINRDLTEAFFGQGTRLTVV.

The CDR3 sequence is CASSEQGGADTGELFF. CDR3 DNA sequence: TGTGCCAGCAGTGAGCAGGGGGGCGCCGACACCGGGGAGCTGTTTTTT. This chain joins TRBV2 and TRBJ2-2, with D tentatively TRBD1 (7 bases). Looked up from germline, CDR1 is SNHLY and CDR2 is FYNNEI. V was cut by 3 bases and J by 3 bases, with 14 bases left in between. CDR3 size: 16 residues.

By share, this clone ranks as large. This CDR3 is also generated by other DNA sequences in the sample. The gene calls are TRBV25-1 and TRBJ1-1; the D gene is possibly TRBD1 (6 bases). This CDR3 is 13 amino acids long. Germline lookup yields CDR1 MGHDK and CDR2 SYGVNS. The V gene lost 9 bases and the J gene lost 4 bases, with 15 bases spanning the gap. CDR3 residues: CASTRGGGTEAFF. The CDR3 DNA sequence: TGTGCCAGTACCAGGGGTGGGGGCACTGAAGCTTTCTTT.

This chain connects TRBV4-3 to TRBJ2-7, with 8 bases that match TRBD1. The germline CDR1 and CDR2 sequences are LGHNA and YSLEER. The CDR3 runs to 16 residues. The V gene end was trimmed by 4 bases and the J gene end by 5 bases; junction bases not matched to a gene: 13. The CDR3 DNA is TGCGCCAGCAGCCCCTCTTTTGGACAGGGCGCCCACGAGCAGTACTTC. Translation: CASSPSFGQGAHEQYF.

The chain recombines TRBV6-5 with TRBJ1-5; D ambiguous. The CDR3 totals 12 residues. The V and J ends lost 6 bases and 4 bases respectively, with 7 bases between them. CDR1 is MNHEY, CDR2 SVGAGI, per germline. CDR3 region: CASRNSNQPQHF. CDR3 bases: TGTGCCAGCAGGAATTCGAATCAGCCCCAGCATTTT.

Within the sample, this clone is large. V and J are TRBV7-8 and TRBJ1-1, with D perhaps TRBD1 (6 bases). CDR1 and CDR2 (germline): SGHVS, FQNEAQ. The CDR3 is 14 amino acids. Trimming shortened V by 3 bases and J by 0 bases, and 8 bases separated the two germline ends. The CDR3 nucleotides read TGTGCCAGCAGCTTCGGACAGTTGAACACTGAAGCTTTCTTT. Its translation is CASSFGQLNTEAFF.

The chain couples TRBV5-8 to TRBJ2-3; D is uncertain. This CDR3 region has 14 residues. The V gene lost 1 base and the J gene lost 2 bases, with 8 bases spanning the gap. The germline V gene encodes CDR1 SGHTS and CDR2 YDEGEE. CDR3 coding DNA: TGTGCCAGCAGCTTGTACCCAGTCACAGATACGCAGTATTTT. It is translated as CASSLYPVTDTQYF.

The V and J genes are TRBV18 and TRBJ2-5, with D perhaps matching TRBD1 or TRBD2 (6 bases each). V shed 2 bases and J shed 1 base, with 8 bases lying between them. Per germline, CDR1 KGHSH and CDR2 LQKENI. There are 14 residues in the CDR3. Written as DNA, the CDR3 is TGTGCCAGCTCACCAGGAGGGGGCCAAGAGACCCAGTACTTC. It specifies CASSPGGGQETQYF.

This clone was seen only once. Mismatch with germline at one junction end may stem from a read error. Other DNA sequences in this sample translate to the same CDR3. The V call is TRBV19, the J call TRBJ2-6, with TRBD1 as a possible D gene (5 bases). Per the germline V gene, CDR1 is LNHDA and CDR2 is SQIVND (reference sequence). CDR3 size: 16 residues. The CDR3 loop is CASSIDEAPGANVLTF. CDR3 sequence (DNA): TGTGCCAGTAGTATAGACGAGGCGCCTGGGGCCAACGTCCTGACTTTT.

The gene calls are TRBV5-4 and TRBJ2-3, with TRBD2 matching 13 bases. V shed 4 bases and J 8 bases; nucleotides not matched to a gene: 7. This CDR3 is built from 15 residues. CDR1 SGHNT and CDR2 YYREEE come from the germline V gene (reference sequence). In DNA form, the CDR3 reads TGTGCCAGCAGCATTACTAGCGGGGGGGCAGGTACGCAGTATTTT. This translates into CASSITSGGAGTQYF.

The V call is TRBV30, the J call TRBJ2-7; D is undetermined. This CDR3 has 13 residues. Trimming took off 0 bases at V and 3 bases at J, with 9 bases between the two ends. Germline CDR1 GTSNPN, CDR2 SVGIG (reference sequence). Written as DNA, the CDR3 is TGTGCCTGGAGTGTATTCCCGGGCTACGAGCAGTACTTC. This codes for CAWSVFPGYEQYF. The full variable domain, completed using reference TRBV30 and TRBJ2-7, is SQTIHQWPATLVQPVGSPLSLECTVEGTSNPNLYWYRQAAGRGLQLLFYSVGIGQISSEVPQNLSASRPQDRQFILSSKKLLLSDSGFYLCAWSVFPGYEQYFGPGTRLTVT.